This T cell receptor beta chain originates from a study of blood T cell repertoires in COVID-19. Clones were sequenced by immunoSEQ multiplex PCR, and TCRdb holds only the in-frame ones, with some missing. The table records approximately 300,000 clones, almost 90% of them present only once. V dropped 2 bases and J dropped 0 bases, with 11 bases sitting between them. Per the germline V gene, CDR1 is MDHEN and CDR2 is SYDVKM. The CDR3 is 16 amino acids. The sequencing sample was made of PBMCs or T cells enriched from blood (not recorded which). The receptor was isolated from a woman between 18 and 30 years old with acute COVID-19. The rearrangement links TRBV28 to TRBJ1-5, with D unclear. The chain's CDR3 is CASSLIRTDSNQPQHF. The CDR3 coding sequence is TGTGCCAGCAGTTTAATCCGCACAGATAGCAATCAGCCCCAGCATTTT. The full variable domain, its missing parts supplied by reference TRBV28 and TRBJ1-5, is DVKVTQSSRYLVKRTGEKVFLECVQDMDHENMFWYRQDPGLGLRLIYFSYDVKMKEKGDIPEGYSVSREKKERFSLILESASTNQTSMYLCASSLIRTDSNQPQHFGDGTRLSIL.